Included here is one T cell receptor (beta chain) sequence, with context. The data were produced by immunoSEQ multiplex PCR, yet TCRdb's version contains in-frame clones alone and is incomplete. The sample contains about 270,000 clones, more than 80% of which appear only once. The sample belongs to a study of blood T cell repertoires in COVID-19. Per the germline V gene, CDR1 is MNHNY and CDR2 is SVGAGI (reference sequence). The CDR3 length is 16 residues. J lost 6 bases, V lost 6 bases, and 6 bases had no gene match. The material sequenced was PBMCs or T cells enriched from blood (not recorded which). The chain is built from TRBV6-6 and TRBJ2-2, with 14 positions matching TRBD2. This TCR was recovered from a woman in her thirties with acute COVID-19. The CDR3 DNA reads TGTGCCAGCAGCGGGACTAGCGGGAGAGGATCCGGGGAGCTGTTTTTT. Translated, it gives CASSGTSGRGSGELFF.